Presented here are 14 T cell receptor beta chains from one specimen sequenced in a study of T cells in Graves' hyperthyroidism and ophthalmopathy. The CDR3 regions of TCR beta were amplified from RNA transcripts. An initial round of RT-PCR targeting the TCR CDR3 relied on the HTBI primer set. TCRdb passed the multiplex PCR reads through MiXCR, listing each CDR3 protein once. There are 500,000 to 750,000 distinct CDR3 sequences in the sample; over 12% occur only once, and roughly 7% lies in the top ten. The sequencing sample was made of blood. Receptors were obtained from a woman aged 18-29 years with Graves' ophthalmopathy.

This clonotype appeared many times. This chain links TRBV29-1 with TRBJ2-7, with TRBD1 as a possible D gene (5 bases). The CDR3 spans 14 residues. Germline CDR1 SQVTM, CDR2 ANQGSEA. V was pared by 4 bases and J by 2 bases, with 15 bases between. CDR3 residues: CSVGVGRVPYEQYF. The CDR3 bases are TGCAGCGTTGGAGTTGGCAGGGTACCCTACGAGCAGTACTTC.

This clonotype occurred a few times. This chain links TRBV9 with TRBJ2-5; D is perhaps TRBD2 (5 bases). Trimming shortened V by 0 bases and J by 3 bases, and 9 bases separated the two germline ends. CDR3 length: 14 residues. Looked up from germline, CDR1 is SGDLS and CDR2 is YYNGEE. The CDR3 DNA reads as TGTGCCAGCAGCGTAGAGAACGGGAAAGAGACCCAGTACTTC. This encodes CASSVENGKETQYF.

This clonotype was found many times. V gene TRBV2 combines with J gene TRBJ2-5; D is unresolved. Trimming left V 6 bases short and J 1 base short, with 9 bases between. The CDR3 length is 13 residues. Germline V gives CDR1 SNHLY, CDR2 FYNNEI. The CDR3 coding sequence is TGTGCCAGCAGATGGCATCCCCAAGAGACCCAGTACTTC. Its protein is CASRWHPQETQYF.

The rearrangement joins TRBV4-1 to TRBJ2-1; the D is unclear. Trimming cost V 0 bases and J 1 base, with 13 bases left between them. The CDR3 extends over 17 amino acids. The germline V gene encodes CDR1 MGHRA and CDR2 YSYEKL. CDR3 in DNA: TGCGCCAGCAGCCAAGATCCCAGCCCGTCGTCCTACAATGAGCAGTTCTTC. Translation gives CASSQDPSPSSYNEQFF.

In its sample, this clonotype was seen many times. The chain recombines TRBV20-1 with TRBJ2-1; no clear D. This CDR3 is built from 10 residues. V was clipped by 3 bases and J by 7 bases, with 4 bases between them. Germline V gene data show CDR1 as DFQATT and CDR2 as SNEGSKA (reference sequence). The CDR3 spells CSASWNEQFF. The CDR3 DNA is TGCAGTGCTAGCTGGAATGAGCAGTTCTTC.

Turning to this clonotype: This may come from a read error, since a much larger clone is one base off. The final CDR3 position lacks the conserved phenylalanine or tryptophan, pointing to a likely read error. This chain joins TRBV19 and TRBJ1-1; 8 positions match TRBD1. With 7 bases clipped from V and 0 bases from J, the junction kept 4 bases outside the gene matches. Germline V CDR1 and CDR2: LNHDA, SQIVND (reference sequence). This CDR3 is built from 14 residues. The DNA for the CDR3 is TGTGCCAGTAATTACAGGGGGATGAACACTGAAGCTTTCCTT. Its protein product is CASNYRGMNTEAFL.

CDR3 residues: CASSLGDEGCTEAFF. Here the CDR3 DNA reads TGTGCCAGCAGTTTAGGGGATGAGGGATGTACTGAAGCTTTCTTT. This chain links TRBV12-3 or TRBV12-4 with TRBJ1-1; D ambiguous. V dropped 1 base and J dropped 5 bases, with 14 bases sitting between them. This CDR3 is built from 15 residues.

The chain uses TRBV29-1 and TRBJ1-6; TRBD1 is a possible D gene (5 bases). Germline assignment: CDR1 SQVTM and CDR2 ANQGSEA. V was trimmed by 6 bases and J by 7 bases, leaving 13 bases between them. This CDR3 contains 13 residues. The CDR3 sequence: CSVGDAGNSPLHF. In DNA form, the CDR3 reads TGCAGCGTGGGTGATGCAGGGAATTCACCCCTCCACTTT.

This clonotype was detected many times. The CDR3 DNA is TGTGCCAGCAGTTACTTCGGGGGTGAGCAGTACTTC. Amino acids: CASSYFGGEQYF. V is TRBV6-5 and J is TRBJ2-7, with a weak D call TRBD2 (6 bases). The V gene lost 1 base and the J gene lost 7 bases, with 8 bases spanning the gap. Germline V gives CDR1 MNHEY, CDR2 SVGAGI. This CDR3 contains 12 residues.

The table lists this clonotype with many counts. The V call is TRBV28, the J call TRBJ2-3; 8 nucleotides match TRBD2. Germline CDR1 MDHEN, CDR2 SYDVKM. The CDR3 totals 14 residues. V shed 11 bases, J shed 2 bases, and the junction held 9 bases outside the gene matches. CDR3 region: CAVQAGVDTDTQYF. The CDR3 region has the DNA TGTGCCGTACAAGCGGGAGTCGACACAGATACGCAGTATTTT.

The J gene is TRBJ1-4, the V gene TRBV18, with 8 bases that match TRBD1. This CDR3 is built from 16 residues. V shed 4 bases and J 0 bases; nucleotides not matched to a gene: 4. Germline V gene lookup returns CDR1 KGHSH and CDR2 LQKENI. The CDR3 sequence is CASSRGQGATNEKLFF. CDR3 DNA sequence: TGTGCCAGCTCACGAGGACAGGGTGCAACTAATGAAAAACTGTTTTTT.

Of note for this clonotype: A much larger clone is a single base away; this may be a read error. The chain uses TRBV12-3 or TRBV12-4 and TRBJ1-2, with 7 bases lining up with TRBD1. CDR3 length: 15 amino acids. CDR3 sequence (DNA): TGTGCCAGCAGGACTTTTATATGGGGGCGAGGGGGCTGCACCTTC. It specifies CASRTFIWGRGGCTF.

This clonotype has a handful of counts. As DNA, the CDR3 is TGTGCCAGCTCACCATTGGCAGGGAGGGATCAGCCCCAGCATTTT. This sequence encodes CASSPLAGRDQPQHF. V is TRBV18 and J is TRBJ1-5; perhaps TRBD1 as D (5 bases). Trimming left V 2 bases short and J 5 bases short, with 13 bases between. The germline gives CDR1 KGHSH, CDR2 LQKENI. The CDR3 is made up of 15 amino acids.

The V call is TRBV9, the J call TRBJ1-1, with 10 nucleotides matching TRBD1. CDR3 length: 15 amino acids. From germline, CDR1 is SGDLS and CDR2 YYNGEE. J lost 1 base, V lost 7 bases, and 7 bases had no gene match. CDR3 amino acids: CASGARDRGNTEAFF. CDR3 bases: TGTGCCAGCGGCGCCCGGGACAGGGGGAACACTGAAGCTTTCTTT.